This TCR beta chain was identified during a study of cytomegalovirus exposure and HLA in healthy donors. Study in general: The early release's HLA-typed donors yielded 65 million to 85 million unique TCRs.

Germline V lookup: CDR1 LGHNA, CDR2 YSLEER. The CDR3 is 18 residues long. V dropped 1 base and J dropped 3; count of bases not matched to a gene: 5. PCR primers comprised 60 Vbeta and 13 Jbeta primers. Assay used: immunoSEQ multiplex PCR; TCRdb lists only in-frame clones, some missing. The sample consists of about 110,000 clones, 75% to 80% of them appearing once. This sequence was found in a woman in her 30s in good health and CMV-seronegative. Sequencing was done on a sample of PBMCs. This chain links TRBV4-3 with TRBJ2-2; 13 bases align to TRBD2. The CDR3 nucleotides read TGCGCCAGCAGCCAAGGAACTAGCGGGAGGGCCGACACCGGGGAGCTGTTTTTT. Translation: CASSQGTSGRADTGELFF.